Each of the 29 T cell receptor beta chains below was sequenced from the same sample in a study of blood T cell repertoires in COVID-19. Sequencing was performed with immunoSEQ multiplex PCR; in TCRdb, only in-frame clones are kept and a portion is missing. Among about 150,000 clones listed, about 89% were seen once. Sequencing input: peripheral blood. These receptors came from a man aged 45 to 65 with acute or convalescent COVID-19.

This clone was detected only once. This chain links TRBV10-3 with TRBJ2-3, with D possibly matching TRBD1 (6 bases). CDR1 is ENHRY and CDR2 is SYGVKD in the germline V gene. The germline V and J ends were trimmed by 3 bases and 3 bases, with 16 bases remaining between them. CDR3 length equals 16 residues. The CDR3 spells CAISESPGVATDTQYF. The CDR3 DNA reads TGTGCCATCAGTGAATCGCCAGGGGTTGCAACAGATACGCAGTATTTT.

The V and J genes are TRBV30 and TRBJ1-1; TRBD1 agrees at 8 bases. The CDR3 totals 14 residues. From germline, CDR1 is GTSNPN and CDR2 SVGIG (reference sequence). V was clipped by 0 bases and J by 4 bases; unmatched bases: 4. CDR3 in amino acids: CAWSVPGGGTEAFF. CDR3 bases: TGTGCCTGGAGTGTCCCAGGGGGCGGCACTGAAGCTTTCTTT.

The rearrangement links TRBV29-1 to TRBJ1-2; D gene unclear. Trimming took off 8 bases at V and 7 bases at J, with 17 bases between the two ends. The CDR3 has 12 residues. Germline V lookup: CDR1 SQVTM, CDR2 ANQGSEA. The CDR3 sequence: CSSRGRAGGYTF. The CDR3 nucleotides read TGCAGCTCCCGGGGAAGGGCTGGTGGCTACACCTTC. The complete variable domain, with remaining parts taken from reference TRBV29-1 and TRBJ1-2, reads SAVISQKPSRDICQRGTSLTIQCQVDSQVTMMFWYRQQPGQSLTLIATANQGSEATYESGFVIDKFPISRPNLTFSTLTVSNMSPEDSSIYLCSSRGRAGGYTFGSGTRLTVV.

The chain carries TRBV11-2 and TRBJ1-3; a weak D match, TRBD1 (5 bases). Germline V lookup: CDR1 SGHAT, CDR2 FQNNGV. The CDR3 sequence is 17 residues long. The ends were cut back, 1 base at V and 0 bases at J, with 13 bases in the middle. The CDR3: CASSLVHGASSGNTIYF. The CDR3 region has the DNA TGTGCCAGCAGCTTAGTCCATGGGGCCAGCTCTGGAAACACCATATATTTT.

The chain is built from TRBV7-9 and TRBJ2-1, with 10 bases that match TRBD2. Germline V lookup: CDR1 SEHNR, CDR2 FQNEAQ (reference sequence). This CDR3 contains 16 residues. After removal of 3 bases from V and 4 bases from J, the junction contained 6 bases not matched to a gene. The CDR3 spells CASSFRSGGGYNEQFF. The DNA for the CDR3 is TGTGCCAGCAGCTTTAGGAGCGGGGGGGGATACAATGAGCAGTTCTTC.

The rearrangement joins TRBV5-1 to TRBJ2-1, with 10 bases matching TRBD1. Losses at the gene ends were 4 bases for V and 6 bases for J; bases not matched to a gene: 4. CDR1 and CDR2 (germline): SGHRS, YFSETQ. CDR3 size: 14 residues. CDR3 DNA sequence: TGCGCCAGCAGCGCGGGACAGGGGTTCAATGAGCAGTTCTTC. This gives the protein CASSAGQGFNEQFF.

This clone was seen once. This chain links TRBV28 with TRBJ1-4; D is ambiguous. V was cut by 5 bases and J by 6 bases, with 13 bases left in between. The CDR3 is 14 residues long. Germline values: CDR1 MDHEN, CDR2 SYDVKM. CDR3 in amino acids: CASSPVGYDEKLFF. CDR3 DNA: TGTGCCAGCAGTCCGGTCGGGTATGATGAAAAACTGTTTTTT.

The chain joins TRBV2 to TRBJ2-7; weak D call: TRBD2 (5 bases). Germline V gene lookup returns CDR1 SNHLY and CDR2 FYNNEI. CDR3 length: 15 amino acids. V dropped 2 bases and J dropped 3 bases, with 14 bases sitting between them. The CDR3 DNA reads TGTGCCAGCAGTGAACTCGGCGGGTTAAGCTACGAGCAGTACGTC. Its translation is CASSELGGLSYEQYV.

The CDR3 here is CSVGVTSGRGDTQYF. The CDR3 DNA sequence: TGCAGCGTGGGGGTAACTAGCGGGAGAGGAGATACGCAGTATTTT. V is TRBV29-1 and J is TRBJ2-3; 11 positions agree with TRBD2. With 6 bases clipped from V and 5 bases from J, the junction kept 10 bases outside the gene matches. CDR1 and CDR2 (germline): SQVTM, ANQGSEA. The CDR3 is 15 amino acids.

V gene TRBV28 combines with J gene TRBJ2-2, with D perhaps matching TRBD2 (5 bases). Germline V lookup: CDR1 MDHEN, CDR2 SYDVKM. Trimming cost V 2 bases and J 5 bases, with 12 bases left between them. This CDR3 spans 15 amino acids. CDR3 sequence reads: CASSLMAGGTGELFF. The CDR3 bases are TGTGCCAGCAGTTTAATGGCGGGCGGGACCGGGGAGCTGTTTTTT.

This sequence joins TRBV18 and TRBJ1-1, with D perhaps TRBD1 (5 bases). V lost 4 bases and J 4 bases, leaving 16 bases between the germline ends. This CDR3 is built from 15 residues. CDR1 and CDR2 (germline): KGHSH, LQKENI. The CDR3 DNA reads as TGTGCCAGCTCACGGGGCTTGGACCGCGGCACTGAAGCTTTCTTT. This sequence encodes CASSRGLDRGTEAFF.

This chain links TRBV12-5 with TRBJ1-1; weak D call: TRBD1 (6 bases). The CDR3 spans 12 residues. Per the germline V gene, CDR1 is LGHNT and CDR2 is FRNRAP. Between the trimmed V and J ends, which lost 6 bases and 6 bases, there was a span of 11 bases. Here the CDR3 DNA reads TGTGCTAGTGGACCCGGGACATCTGAAGCTTTCTTT. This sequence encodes CASGPGTSEAFF.

This CDR3 is CASSSWDRAVISPLHF. CDR3 coding DNA: TGTGCCAGCAGCTCGTGGGACAGGGCCGTAATTTCACCCCTCCACTTT. This rearrangement joins TRBV7-2 to TRBJ1-6, with 9 nucleotides matching TRBD1. Germline trimming cut 4 bases from V and 9 bases from J; bases unmatched to any gene: 10. This CDR3 region has 16 residues. Germline V lookup: CDR1 SGHTA, CDR2 FQGNSA.

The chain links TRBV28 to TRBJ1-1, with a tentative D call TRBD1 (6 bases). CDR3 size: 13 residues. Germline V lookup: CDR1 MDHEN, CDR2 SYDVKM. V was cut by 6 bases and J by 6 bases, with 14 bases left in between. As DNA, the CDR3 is TGTGCCAGCAGCCTACAGGGCAACGCTGAAGCTTTCTTT. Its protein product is CASSLQGNAEAFF. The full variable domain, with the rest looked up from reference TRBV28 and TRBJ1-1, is DVKVTQSSRYLVKRTGEKVFLECVQDMDHENMFWYRQDPGLGLRLIYFSYDVKMKEKGDIPEGYSVSREKKERFSLILESASTNQTSMYLCASSLQGNAEAFFGQGTRLTVV.

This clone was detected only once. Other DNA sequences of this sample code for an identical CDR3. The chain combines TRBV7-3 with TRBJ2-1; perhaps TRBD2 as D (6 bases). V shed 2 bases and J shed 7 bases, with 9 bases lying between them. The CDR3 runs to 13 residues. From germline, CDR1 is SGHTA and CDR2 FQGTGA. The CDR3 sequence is CASSLGTANEQFF. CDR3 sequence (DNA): TGTGCCAGCAGCTTAGGGACTGCTAATGAGCAGTTCTTC. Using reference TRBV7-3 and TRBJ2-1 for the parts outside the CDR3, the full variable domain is GAGVSQTPSNKVTEKGKYVELRCDPISGHTALYWYRQSLGQGPEFLIYFQGTGAADDSGLPNDRFFAVRPEGSVSTLKIQRTERGDSAVYLCASSLGTANEQFFGPGTRLTVL.

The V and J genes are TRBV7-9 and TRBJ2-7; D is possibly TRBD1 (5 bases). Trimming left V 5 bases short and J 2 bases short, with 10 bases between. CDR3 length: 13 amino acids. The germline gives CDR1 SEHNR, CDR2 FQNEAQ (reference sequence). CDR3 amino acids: CASSTDSTYEQYV. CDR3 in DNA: TGTGCCAGCAGCACCGACAGTACCTACGAGCAGTACGTC.

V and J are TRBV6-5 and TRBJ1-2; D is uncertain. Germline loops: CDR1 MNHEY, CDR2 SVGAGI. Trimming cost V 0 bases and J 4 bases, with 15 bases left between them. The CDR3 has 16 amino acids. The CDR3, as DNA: TGTGCCAGCAGTTACTCGAATCTTCTGCGCCCCTATGGCTACACCTTC. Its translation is CASSYSNLLRPYGYTF.

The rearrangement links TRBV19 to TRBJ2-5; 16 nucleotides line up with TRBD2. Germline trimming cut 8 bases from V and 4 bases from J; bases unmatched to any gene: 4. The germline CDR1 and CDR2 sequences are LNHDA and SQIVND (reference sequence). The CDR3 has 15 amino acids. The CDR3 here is CASGTSGRAPETQYF. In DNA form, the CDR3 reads TGTGCCAGTGGGACTAGCGGGAGGGCCCCAGAGACCCAGTACTTC.

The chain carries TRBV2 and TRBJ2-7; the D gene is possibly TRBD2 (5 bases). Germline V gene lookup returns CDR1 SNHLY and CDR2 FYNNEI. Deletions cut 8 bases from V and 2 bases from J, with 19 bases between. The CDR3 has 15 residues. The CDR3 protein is CASSPRGLGPYEQYF. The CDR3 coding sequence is TGTGCCAGCTCCCCCCGCGGACTTGGCCCCTACGAGCAGTACTTC.

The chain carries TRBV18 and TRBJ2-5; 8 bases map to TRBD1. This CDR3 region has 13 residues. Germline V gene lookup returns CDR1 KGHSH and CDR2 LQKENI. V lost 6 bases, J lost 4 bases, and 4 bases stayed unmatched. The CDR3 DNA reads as TGTGCCAGCTCGCTACAGGGGGGAGAGACCCAGTACTTC. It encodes CASSLQGGETQYF.

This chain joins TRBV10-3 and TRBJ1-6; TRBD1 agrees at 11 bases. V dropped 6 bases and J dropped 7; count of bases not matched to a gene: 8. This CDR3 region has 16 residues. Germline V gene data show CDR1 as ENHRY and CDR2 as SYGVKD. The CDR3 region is CAIREGQGVSNSPLHF. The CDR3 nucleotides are TGTGCCATCAGGGAGGGACAGGGGGTTTCCAATTCACCCCTCCACTTT.

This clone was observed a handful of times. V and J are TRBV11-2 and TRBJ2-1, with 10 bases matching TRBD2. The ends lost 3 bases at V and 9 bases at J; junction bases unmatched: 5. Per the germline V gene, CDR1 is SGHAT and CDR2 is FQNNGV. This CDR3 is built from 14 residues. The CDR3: CASSLIAGGGEQFF. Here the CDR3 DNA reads TGTGCCAGCAGCTTGATAGCGGGAGGTGGTGAGCAGTTCTTC.

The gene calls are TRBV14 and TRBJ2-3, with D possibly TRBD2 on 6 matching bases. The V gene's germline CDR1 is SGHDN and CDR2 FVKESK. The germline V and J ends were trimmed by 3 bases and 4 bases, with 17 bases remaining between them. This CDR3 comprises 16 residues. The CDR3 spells CASSQKRGLASDTQYF. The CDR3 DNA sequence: TGTGCCAGCAGCCAGAAGAGGGGTCTAGCGTCAGATACGCAGTATTTT. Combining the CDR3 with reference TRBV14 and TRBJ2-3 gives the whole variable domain EAGVTQFPSHSVIEKGQTVTLRCDPISGHDNLYWYRRVMGKEIKFLLHFVKESKQDESGMPNNRFLAERTGGTYSTLKVQPAELEDSGVYFCASSQKRGLASDTQYFGPGTRLTVL.

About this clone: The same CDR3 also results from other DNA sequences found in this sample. Here the CDR3 DNA reads TGCGCCAGCAGCTTGGAGGGACAGGCGGGTCAGCCCCAGCATTTT. Translating it yields CASSLEGQAGQPQHF. The chain carries TRBV5-1 and TRBJ1-5, with TRBD1 matching over 8 bases. The CDR3 is made up of 15 amino acids. In germline, CDR1 is SGHRS, CDR2 YFSETQ. The V and J ends lost 0 bases and 6 bases, in that order; junction bases with no gene match: 5. The whole variable domain, remainder taken from reference TRBV5-1 and TRBJ1-5, is KAGVTQTPRYLIKTRGQQVTLSCSPISGHRSVSWYQQTPGQGLQFLFEYFSETQRNKGNFPGRFSGRQFSNSRSEMNVSTLELGDSALYLCASSLEGQAGQPQHFGDGTRLSIL.

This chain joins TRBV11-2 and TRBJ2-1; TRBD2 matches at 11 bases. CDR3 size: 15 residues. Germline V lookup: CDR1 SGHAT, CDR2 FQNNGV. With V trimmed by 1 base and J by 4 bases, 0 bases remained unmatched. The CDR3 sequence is CASSLGLAGYNEQFF. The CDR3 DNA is TGTGCCAGCAGCTTAGGACTAGCGGGGTACAATGAGCAGTTCTTC.

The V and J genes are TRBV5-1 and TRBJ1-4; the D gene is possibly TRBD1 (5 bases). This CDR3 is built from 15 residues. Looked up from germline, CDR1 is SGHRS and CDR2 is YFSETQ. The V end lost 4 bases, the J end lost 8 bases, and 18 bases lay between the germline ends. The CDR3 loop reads CASSPTTAGKEKLFF. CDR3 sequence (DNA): TGCGCCAGCAGCCCCACGACTGCAGGGAAGGAAAAACTGTTTTTT.

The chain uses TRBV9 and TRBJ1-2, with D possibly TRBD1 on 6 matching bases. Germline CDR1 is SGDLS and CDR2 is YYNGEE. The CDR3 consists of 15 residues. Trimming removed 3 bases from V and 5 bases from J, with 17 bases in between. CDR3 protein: CASSEEGQMGYGYTF. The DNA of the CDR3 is TGTGCCAGCAGCGAAGAGGGACAAATGGGGTATGGCTACACCTTC.

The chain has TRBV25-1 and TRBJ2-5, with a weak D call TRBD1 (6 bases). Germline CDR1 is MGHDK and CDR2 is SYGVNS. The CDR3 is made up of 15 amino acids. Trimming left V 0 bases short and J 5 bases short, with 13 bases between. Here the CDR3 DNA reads TGTGCCAGCAGTGAATATGGACAGCCCCGTGAGACCCAGTACTTC. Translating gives CASSEYGQPRETQYF.

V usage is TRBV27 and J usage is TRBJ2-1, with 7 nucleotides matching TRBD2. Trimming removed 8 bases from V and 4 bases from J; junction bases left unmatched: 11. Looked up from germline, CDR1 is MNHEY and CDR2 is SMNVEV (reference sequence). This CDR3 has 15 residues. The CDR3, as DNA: TGTGCCAGCGGAAAAGGGGAGGGGCTTTACAATGAGCAGTTCTTC. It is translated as CASGKGEGLYNEQFF.